This T cell receptor beta chain stems from a study of spatial heterogeneity in lung cancer. Whole-study context: At a median of around 2 years after resection, follow-up PBMC samples were sequenced when available.

MiXCR was run by TCRdb on the 5' RACE reads, yielding one entry per CDR3 protein. The data hold 85,000 to 100,000 distinct CDR3 sequences, with roughly 19% observed a single time. The germline V gene encodes CDR1 SGHRS and CDR2 YFSETQ. The length of the CDR3 is 14 residues. V lost 5 bases, J lost 5 bases, and 3 bases stayed unmatched. Noted time point: blood at routine non-recurrence follow-up after resection. Unsorted tumor, nontumor lung tissue or cryopreserved PBMC supplied the whole RNA. The V and J genes are TRBV5-1 and TRBJ2-5, with 13 bases matching TRBD2. The source was PBMCs, collected at follow-up. The TCR was taken from a male donor with early-stage non-small cell lung cancer. CDR3 nucleotides: TGCGCCAGCAGGACTAGCGGGGGGAGTGAGACCCAGTACTTC. Translation: CASRTSGGSETQYF.